The next 18 T cell receptor beta chains were all read from a single sample in a study of cytomegalovirus exposure and HLA in healthy donors. Researchers ran the PCR with 60 Vbeta and 13 Jbeta primers. Sequencing used immunoSEQ multiplex PCR; TCRdb keeps in-frame clones, though not all of them. The sample carries about 130,000 clones, around 76% recorded once. What was sequenced was PBMCs. The receptors derive from a woman aged 45-59 years in good health and CMV-seronegative.

The sample holds a few counts of this clone. The rearrangement uses TRBV18 and TRBJ1-3; D perhaps matches TRBD1 (5 bases). The V end was cut by 6 bases, the J end by 4 bases, with 19 bases between. This CDR3 has 16 amino acids. Germline values: CDR1 KGHSH, CDR2 LQKENI. The CDR3 sequence is CASSLGLPTGGNTIYF. The CDR3 nucleotides are TGTGCCAGCTCCCTGGGACTGCCAACTGGGGGAAACACCATATATTTT.

The CDR3 DNA reads as TGCGCCAGCAGCTTGACAGGGGGCCGGTACGAGCAGTACTTC. Its protein product is CASSLTGGRYEQYF. V usage is TRBV5-1 and J usage is TRBJ2-7; 9 positions match TRBD1. This CDR3 comprises 14 residues. Germline V gene data show CDR1 as SGHRS and CDR2 as YFSETQ. With V trimmed by 1 base and J by 4 bases, 3 bases remained unmatched.

This clone was seen just once. The chain is built from TRBV2 and TRBJ1-2; the D gene is possibly TRBD1 (6 bases). Trimming took off 2 bases at V and 8 bases at J, with 18 bases between the two ends. The CDR3 sequence is 15 residues long. The V gene's germline CDR1 is SNHLY and CDR2 FYNNEI. The CDR3 spells CASSEFSRGEGGYTF. Written as DNA, the CDR3 is TGTGCCAGCAGTGAATTTTCCAGGGGAGAGGGCGGCTACACCTTC.

On this clone itself: The germline gene is not matched at one end of the junction; a read error may be the cause. This chain uses TRBV6-1 with TRBJ1-5; D is unclear. This CDR3 has 15 residues. Germline V lookup: CDR1 MNHNS, CDR2 SASEGT. Here the CDR3 DNA reads TGTGCCAGCATCGGAGTTGGTGTCAACAATCAGCCCCAGAATTTT. This encodes CASIGVGVNNQPQNF.

The gene calls are TRBV10-3 and TRBJ2-3; 8 bases are a match to TRBD2. Per the germline V gene, CDR1 is ENHRY and CDR2 is SYGVKD. V shed 8 bases and J 4 bases; nucleotides not matched to a gene: 8. This CDR3 has 14 residues. CDR3 sequence reads: CAIQPGRGPDTQYF. CDR3 coding DNA: TGTGCCATCCAGCCCGGGAGGGGTCCAGATACGCAGTATTTT.

CDR3 region: CATSRVTGTGDTQYF. DNA of the CDR3: TGTGCCACCAGCAGAGTGACAGGGACCGGGGATACGCAGTATTTT. This chain connects TRBV15 to TRBJ2-3; 7 bases agree with TRBD1. CDR1 and CDR2 (germline): LNHNV, YYDKDF (reference sequence). J was trimmed by 6 bases and V by 1 base; bases with no gene match: 7. This CDR3 comprises 15 residues.

This clone was seen a handful of times. The chain combines TRBV9 with TRBJ1-1, with 10 bases that match TRBD1. The CDR3 contains 15 residues. CDR1 and CDR2 from the germline V gene are SGDLS and YYNGEE. Trimming cost V 0 bases and J 4 bases; bases outside gene matches: 3. The CDR3 region is CASSVGGQGFTEAFF. The CDR3, as DNA: TGTGCCAGCAGCGTAGGGGGACAGGGGTTCACTGAAGCTTTCTTT.

This clone was detected only once. The V gene is TRBV4-1, the J gene TRBJ2-5, with 8 bases fitting TRBD2. The CDR3 covers 17 residues. V lost 2 bases to trimming and J lost 5 bases; unmatched junction nucleotides: 13. The germline CDR1 and CDR2 sequences are MGHRA and YSYEKL. The CDR3 region is CASSQRPAGAGGETQYF. CDR3 nucleotides: TGCGCCAGCAGCCAAAGACCAGCGGGAGCCGGGGGCGAGACCCAGTACTTC.

This clone was observed a few times. The rearrangement uses TRBV4-3 and TRBJ2-7, with 9 bases matching TRBD1. CDR1 and CDR2 (germline): LGHNA, YSLEER. This CDR3 has 13 residues. Trimming cost V 4 bases and J 2 bases; bases outside gene matches: 0. For the CDR3, the DNA is TGCGCCAGCAGCCGGGACAGGGCCTACGAGCAGTACTTC. Translating it yields CASSRDRAYEQYF.

This rearrangement joins TRBV7-6 to TRBJ2-1, with 9 bases lining up with TRBD1. Per the germline V gene, CDR1 is SGHVS and CDR2 is FNYEAQ. Unmatched junction bases numbered 8, after V lost 2 bases and J lost 6 bases. This CDR3 is built from 16 residues. CDR3 in amino acids: CASSLTGQGSSNEQFF. The CDR3, as DNA: TGTGCCAGCAGCTTAACGGGACAGGGTTCGAGCAATGAGCAGTTCTTC. Full variable domain (missing parts from reference TRBV7-6 and TRBJ2-1): GAGVSQSPRYKVTKRGQDVALRCDPISGHVSLYWYRQALGQGPEFLTYFNYEAQQDKSGLPNDRFSAERPEGSISTLTIQRTEQRDSAMYRCASSLTGQGSSNEQFFGPGTRLTVL.

This chain joins TRBV7-3 and TRBJ2-1; 8 nucleotides line up with TRBD2. The trim removed 1 base at V and 4 bases at J, leaving 9 bases unmatched. The CDR3 runs 17 residues. Germline loops: CDR1 SGHTA, CDR2 FQGTGA. CDR3 in DNA: TGTGCCAGCAGCTTAAACCCGGCTAGCGGGCCATACAATGAGCAGTTCTTC. Translated: CASSLNPASGPYNEQFF.

This CDR3 reads CASSGQGGGYTF. The CDR3 DNA sequence: TGTGCCAGCAGTGGACAGGGCGGTGGCTACACCTTC. V usage is TRBV6-6 and J usage is TRBJ1-2; 8 positions match TRBD1. Trimming removed 5 bases from V and 7 bases from J; junction bases left unmatched: 3. Germline V gene data show CDR1 as MNHNY and CDR2 as SVGAGI (reference sequence). The CDR3 totals 12 residues.

V gene TRBV5-1 combines with J gene TRBJ1-6, with D possibly TRBD1 on 5 matching bases. The CDR3 has 17 amino acids. Per germline, CDR1 SGHRS and CDR2 YFSETQ. The V gene lost 0 bases and the J gene lost 7 bases, with 17 bases spanning the gap. The CDR3 region is CASSLGQGPMGNSPLHF. In DNA, the CDR3 is TGCGCCAGCAGCTTGGGGCAGGGCCCCATGGGGAATTCACCCCTCCACTTT.

The J gene is TRBJ2-1, the V gene TRBV19; a weak D match, TRBD2 (6 bases). In germline, CDR1 is LNHDA, CDR2 SQIVND (reference sequence). The V end lost 10 bases, the J end lost 1 base, and 17 bases lay between the germline ends. This CDR3 comprises 15 residues. This CDR3 reads CATRDSGPSYNEQFF. The CDR3 region has the DNA TGTGCCACCCGAGATAGCGGCCCTTCCTACAATGAGCAGTTCTTC.

This clone showed up just a few times. The V call is TRBV7-2, the J call TRBJ1-5; maybe TRBD1 (6 bases). In germline, CDR1 is SGHTA, CDR2 FQGNSA. Trimming removed 0 bases at V and 6 bases at J, with 15 bases between. This CDR3 spans 16 amino acids. The DNA for the CDR3 is TGTGCCAGCAGCTTAGCGATAGGGGGATTGGGTCAGCCCCAGCATTTT. This translates into CASSLAIGGLGQPQHF.

The chain links TRBV5-1 to TRBJ2-1; 8 bases align to TRBD2. The germline CDR1 and CDR2 sequences are SGHRS and YFSETQ. Germline trimming cut 4 bases from V and 5 bases from J; bases unmatched to any gene: 8. This CDR3 contains 15 residues. The CDR3 protein is CASSTGTRKDNEQFF. The CDR3 nucleotides are TGCGCCAGCAGCACCGGGACTAGGAAAGACAATGAGCAGTTCTTC.

The chain recombines TRBV6-5 with TRBJ2-7, with D perhaps TRBD2 (5 bases). Germline-derived CDR1 and CDR2 are MNHEY and SVGAGI. The CDR3 length is 15 residues. V dropped 3 bases and J dropped 0 bases, with 12 bases sitting between them. CDR3 amino acids: CASSYYRGSSYEQYF. The CDR3 DNA reads as TGTGCCAGCAGTTATTACCGTGGGAGCTCCTACGAGCAGTACTTC.

The rearrangement uses TRBV4-2 and TRBJ1-1; 10 bases fit TRBD1. This CDR3 has 16 amino acids. V dropped 4 bases and J dropped 0; count of bases not matched to a gene: 5. CDR1 and CDR2 from the germline V gene are LGHNA and YNFKEQ. DNA for the CDR3: TGTGCCAGCAGCCCACGGACAGGGGGGGTGAACACTGAAGCTTTCTTT. This sequence encodes CASSPRTGGVNTEAFF.